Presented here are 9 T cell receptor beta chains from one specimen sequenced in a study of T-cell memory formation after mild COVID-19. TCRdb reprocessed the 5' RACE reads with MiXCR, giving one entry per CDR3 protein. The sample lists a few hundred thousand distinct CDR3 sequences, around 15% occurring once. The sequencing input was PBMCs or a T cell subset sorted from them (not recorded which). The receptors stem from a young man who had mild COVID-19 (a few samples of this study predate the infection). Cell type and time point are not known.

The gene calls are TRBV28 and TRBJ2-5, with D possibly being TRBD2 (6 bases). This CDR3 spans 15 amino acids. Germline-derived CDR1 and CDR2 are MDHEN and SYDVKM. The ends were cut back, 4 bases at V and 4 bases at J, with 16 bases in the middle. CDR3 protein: CASSSPGLLGETQYF. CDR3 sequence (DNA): TGTGCCAGCAGTTCTCCGGGACTTTTAGGAGAGACCCAGTACTTC.

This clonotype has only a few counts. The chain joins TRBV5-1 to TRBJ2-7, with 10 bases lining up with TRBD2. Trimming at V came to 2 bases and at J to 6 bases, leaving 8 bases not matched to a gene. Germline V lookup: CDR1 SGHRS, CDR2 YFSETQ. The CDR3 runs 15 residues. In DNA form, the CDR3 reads TGCGCCAGCAGCTTTGTTGGGACTAGCGATTTCGAGCAGTACTTC. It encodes CASSFVGTSDFEQYF.

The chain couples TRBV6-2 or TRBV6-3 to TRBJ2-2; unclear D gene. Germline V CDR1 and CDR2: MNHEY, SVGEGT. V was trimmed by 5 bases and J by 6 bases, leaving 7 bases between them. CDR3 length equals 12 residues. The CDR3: CASSRRAGELFF. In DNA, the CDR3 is TGTGCCAGCAGTCGGCGTGCCGGGGAGCTGTTTTTT.

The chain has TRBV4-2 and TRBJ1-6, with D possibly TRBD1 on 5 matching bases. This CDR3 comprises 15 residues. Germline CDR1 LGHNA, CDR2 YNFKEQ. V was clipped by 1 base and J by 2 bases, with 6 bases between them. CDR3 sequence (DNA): TGTGCCAGCAGCCAAGCGGACACCTATAATTCACCCCTCCACTTT. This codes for CASSQADTYNSPLHF.

CDR3 sequence: CAISDGCSAYEQYF. In DNA form, the CDR3 reads TGTGCCATCAGTGACGGGTGCAGCGCCTACGAGCAGTACTTC. This rearrangement joins TRBV10-3 to TRBJ2-7; D unclear. With 3 bases removed from V and 2 bases from J, the gap between germline ends came to 11 bases. CDR1 and CDR2 (germline): ENHRY, SYGVKD. CDR3 length: 14 residues.

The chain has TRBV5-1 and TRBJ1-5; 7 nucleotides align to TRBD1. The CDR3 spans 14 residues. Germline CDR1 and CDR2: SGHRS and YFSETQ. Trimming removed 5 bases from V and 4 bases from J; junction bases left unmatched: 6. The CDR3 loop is CASRTGTDNQPQHF. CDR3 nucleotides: TGCGCCAGCAGAACCGGGACAGATAATCAGCCCCAGCATTTT.

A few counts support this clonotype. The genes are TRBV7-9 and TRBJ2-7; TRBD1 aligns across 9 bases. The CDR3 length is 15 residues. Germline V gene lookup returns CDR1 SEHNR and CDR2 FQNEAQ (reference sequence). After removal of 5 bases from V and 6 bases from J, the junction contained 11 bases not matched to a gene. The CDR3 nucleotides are TGTGCCAGCAGCCAAACCCTGGACAGGGGAGGCGAGCAGTACTTC. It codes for CASSQTLDRGGEQYF.

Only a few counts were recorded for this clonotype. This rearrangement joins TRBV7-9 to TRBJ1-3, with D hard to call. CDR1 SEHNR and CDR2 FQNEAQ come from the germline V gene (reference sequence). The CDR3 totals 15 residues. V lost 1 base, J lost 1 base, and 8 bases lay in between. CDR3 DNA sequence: TGTGCCAGCAGCTTAGGAGGCAGGTCTGGAAACACCATATATTTT. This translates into CASSLGGRSGNTIYF.

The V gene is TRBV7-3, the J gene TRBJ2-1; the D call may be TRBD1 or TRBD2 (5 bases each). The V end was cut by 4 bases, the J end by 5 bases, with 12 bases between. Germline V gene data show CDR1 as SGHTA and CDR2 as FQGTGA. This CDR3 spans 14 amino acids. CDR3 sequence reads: CASSSSGTDNEQFF. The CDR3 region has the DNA TGTGCCAGCAGCTCATCCGGGACGGACAATGAGCAGTTCTTC.